The 4 T cell receptor beta chains presented below share a single source sample, sequenced in a study of T cell repertoires in cytomegalovirus infection. TCRdb re-analysed the reads in MiXCR, keeping a single row per CDR3 protein. The sample records 560,000 or so distinct CDR3 sequences, 16% being singletons. The sample taken for sequencing was CD8+ T cells from PBMCs. The receptors were gathered from a human donor in good health (CMV status not recorded). Some clones in this sample may be carry-over from other donors' samples.

There are many counts of this clonotype. The chain combines TRBV11-2 with TRBJ2-7; D gene unclear. The CDR3 runs 12 residues. V was trimmed by 2 bases and J by 5 bases, leaving 7 bases between them. The V gene's germline CDR1 is SGHAT and CDR2 FQNNGV. Written as DNA, the CDR3 is TGTGCCAGCAGCTTAAAAATCCACGAGCAGTACTTC. Amino acid sequence: CASSLKIHEQYF. Looking up the rest from reference TRBV11-2 and TRBJ2-7 gives the full variable domain: EAGVAQSPRYKIIEKRQSVAFWCNPISGHATLYWYQQILGQGPKLLIQFQNNGVVDDSQLPKDRFSAERLKGVDSTLKIQPAKLEDSAVYLCASSLKIHEQYFGPGTRLTVT.

This clonotype was seen repeatedly, ten times or more. The chain carries TRBV28 and TRBJ2-7; tentatively, D is TRBD1 (6 bases). Trimming took 5 bases from V and 5 from J, leaving 13 bases between them. CDR3 length: 13 residues. Germline values: CDR1 MDHEN, CDR2 SYDVKM. The CDR3 coding sequence is TGTGCCAGCAGTCCCAGGGGCCCCCACGAGCAGTACTTC. The encoded protein is CASSPRGPHEQYF. The whole variable domain, remainder taken from reference TRBV28 and TRBJ2-7, is DVKVTQSSRYLVKRTGEKVFLECVQDMDHENMFWYRQDPGLGLRLIYFSYDVKMKEKGDIPEGYSVSREKKERFSLILESASTNQTSMYLCASSPRGPHEQYFGPGTRLTVT.

This clonotype was observed a handful of times. The chain carries TRBV9 and TRBJ2-2; 7 nucleotides align to TRBD2. The CDR3 is made up of 14 amino acids. V lost 3 bases, J lost 7 bases, and 6 bases stayed unmatched. CDR1 is SGDLS, CDR2 YYNGEE, per germline. The CDR3 protein is CASSEGLPFGELFF. In nucleotides, the CDR3 is TGTGCCAGCAGCGAGGGACTACCCTTCGGGGAGCTGTTTTTT.

The chain uses TRBV12-5 and TRBJ2-5; D is unresolved. Trimming shortened V by 2 bases and J by 4 bases, and 8 bases separated the two germline ends. CDR3 length: 13 amino acids. In germline, CDR1 is LGHNT, CDR2 FRNRAP. The CDR3, as DNA: TGTGCTAGTGGTTTGCCCCTAGGAGAGACCCAGTACTTC. Protein: CASGLPLGETQYF.